This T cell receptor beta chain was sequenced in a study of blood T cell repertoires in COVID-19. The wider study: The study drew acute and convalescent COVID-19 samples from the United States, Italy and Spain. Sources were T cells, B-cell-depleted T cells, or PBMCs; the material itself was cDNA or gDNA.

Authors' data handling: Amplified reference gene primers provided the basis for estimating nucleated cell counts. Using immunoSEQ multiplex PCR, the repertoire was profiled, and TCRdb retains in-frame clones only, with some absent. That table is the source of V, J and clone size, and D and trimming were worked out from the DNA. This sample carries about 150,000 clones, roughly 86% of them seen once, and the ten largest clones take roughly 15%. CDR1 is SNHLY and CDR2 is FYNNEI in the germline V gene. This CDR3 is built from 15 residues. J lost 0 bases, V lost 6 bases, and 5 bases had no gene match. Sequencing was carried out using peripheral blood. This TCR derives from a human donor with acute or convalescent COVID-19. The donor label of this sample is uncertain. This chain connects TRBV2 to TRBJ2-3, with 8 bases aligning to TRBD2. For the CDR3, the DNA is TGTGCCAGCAGAGACGGGGGGGCTAGCACAGATACGCAGTATTTT. Its translation is CASRDGGASTDTQYF.